The clone carrying this T cell receptor beta chain was detected many times. The entry originates in a study of identical twins. TCRdb re-called the 5' RACE reads through MiXCR, storing one row per CDR3 protein. The sample has a few hundred thousand distinct CDR3 sequences; about 8.3% are singletons. A further study also used this sample, focusing on yellow fever vaccine responses in identical twins.

Sequencing was carried out using CD8+ T cells sorted from blood. This receptor was obtained from a woman aged 18-30 years in good health.

The CDR3 is CASSLGWGQGQETQYF. The CDR3 DNA sequence: TGTGCCAGCAGCTTAGGCTGGGGACAGGGACAAGAGACCCAGTACTTC. The chain combines TRBV7-9 with TRBJ2-5; 9 bases fit TRBD1. CDR1 is SEHNR and CDR2 is FQNEAQ in the germline V gene (reference sequence). The ends lost 1 base at V and 2 bases at J; junction bases unmatched: 5. The CDR3 runs 16 residues.